The 13 T cell receptor beta chains reported below all come from one sample, sequenced in a study of blood T cell repertoires in COVID-19. TCRdb keeps only in-frame clones here, not all; method: immunoSEQ multiplex PCR. Of a few hundred thousand clones listed, 90% were seen once; the top ten hold about 1.7%. Sample: PBMCs or T cells enriched from blood (not recorded which). These receptors were obtained from a woman between 18 and 29 years old with acute COVID-19.

V is TRBV28 and J is TRBJ2-5; TRBD1 matches at 7 bases. Germline-derived CDR1 and CDR2 are MDHEN and SYDVKM. V gave up 5 bases and J gave up 5 bases; unmatched junction bases: 14. The CDR3 contains 16 residues. In DNA, the CDR3 is TGTGCCAGCAGTCCCCGTGGGACGCCAGGGGGTGAGACCCAGTACTTC. This sequence encodes CASSPRGTPGGETQYF.

The CDR3 sequence is CASQKSAGAYTEAFF. The CDR3 DNA is TGTGCCAGCCAGAAGTCGGCGGGGGCGTACACTGAAGCTTTCTTT. This sequence joins TRBV6-5 and TRBJ1-1; TRBD1 is a possible D gene (6 bases). The germline V gene encodes CDR1 MNHEY and CDR2 SVGAGI. V lost 8 bases to trimming and J lost 3 bases, with 19 bases between them. The CDR3 extends over 15 amino acids.

The chain uses TRBV29-1 and TRBJ2-7; 10 bases line up with TRBD1. CDR1 SQVTM and CDR2 ANQGSEA come from the germline V gene. The length of the CDR3 is 12 residues. With V trimmed by 4 bases and J by 6 bases, 3 bases remained unmatched. CDR3 region: CSVGQGALEQYF. CDR3 bases: TGCAGCGTTGGACAGGGGGCACTCGAGCAGTACTTC.

This chain links TRBV28 with TRBJ1-1, with 7 nucleotides matching TRBD1. CDR3 size: 17 residues. V lost 3 bases to trimming and J lost 1 base; unmatched junction nucleotides: 11. Germline V gene data show CDR1 as MDHEN and CDR2 as SYDVKM. The CDR3 nucleotides are TGTGCCAGCAGTTTTCCCGACGACAGGGTCAGGAACACTGAAGCTTTCTTT. This codes for CASSFPDDRVRNTEAFF.

The V and J genes are TRBV21-1 and TRBJ1-6; the table's D gene call, TRBD1, was not cross checked with the DNA. TRBV21-1 is tagged as a pseudogene. CDR3 length equals 15 residues. CDR3 loop: CASSKPGQGNSPLHF. The CDR3 DNA reads TGTGCCAGCAGCAAACCGGGACAGGGAAATTCACCCCTCCACTTT.

The chain joins TRBV21-1 to TRBJ2-1; the tabulated D call, TRBD1, remains unverified against the DNA. TRBV21-1 corresponds to a pseudogene. This CDR3 spans 16 amino acids. In DNA form, the CDR3 reads TGTGCCAGCAGCACCTTGACAGGGGTCGGATACAATGAGCAGTTCTTC. This encodes CASSTLTGVGYNEQFF.

V is TRBV5-1 and J is TRBJ2-1, with TRBD2 matching over 14 bases. This CDR3 contains 16 residues. Germline V gene sequence: CDR1 SGHRS, CDR2 YFSETQ. V shed 4 bases and J 2 bases; nucleotides not matched to a gene: 2. CDR3 in amino acids: CASSGGLAGAYNEQFF. The CDR3 DNA sequence: TGCGCCAGCAGCGGGGGACTAGCGGGGGCCTACAATGAGCAGTTCTTC.

The genes are TRBV10-2 and TRBJ1-5, with D maybe TRBD1 (6 bases). Per the germline V gene, CDR1 is WSHSY and CDR2 is SAAADI. The V end lost 0 bases, the J end lost 4 bases, and 10 bases lay between the germline ends. The CDR3 has 15 residues. CDR3 in amino acids: CASSESDRNNQPQHF. In DNA, the CDR3 is TGCGCCAGCAGTGAGTCCGACAGGAATAATCAGCCCCAGCATTTT.

V and J are TRBV29-1 and TRBJ2-1; 7 nucleotides line up with TRBD2. The CDR3 length is 15 residues. Germline lookup yields CDR1 SQVTM and CDR2 ANQGSEA. V lost 4 bases, J lost 7 bases, and 13 bases stayed unmatched. This CDR3 reads CSVGEGGTLLNEQFF. CDR3 sequence (DNA): TGCAGCGTTGGTGAGGGAGGGACCCTACTGAATGAGCAGTTCTTC.

The DNA of the CDR3 is TGTGCCAGTAGTAGGACACTTTTGTTTCCCGAAGCTTTCTTT. Translation gives CASSRTLLFPEAFF. The chain employs TRBV19 and TRBJ1-1, with a possible D match to TRBD1 (5 bases). In germline, CDR1 is LNHDA, CDR2 SQIVND (reference sequence). The CDR3 loop spans 14 amino acids. Trimming removed 4 bases from V and 8 bases from J, with 17 bases in between.

In DNA, the CDR3 is TGTGCCAGCAGGGCCGCGGGGCTAGCGGACACAGATACGCAGTATTTT. Amino acid sequence: CASRAAGLADTDTQYF. The chain carries TRBV2 and TRBJ2-3, with 7 positions matching TRBD2. V trimming: 6 bases; J trimming: 2 bases; junction bases outside the gene matches: 11. The CDR3 is made up of 16 amino acids. Germline CDR1 and CDR2: SNHLY and FYNNEI. Complete variable domain (other parts from reference TRBV2 and TRBJ2-3): EPEVTQTPSHQVTQMGQEVILRCVPISNHLYFYWYRQILGQKVEFLVSFYNNEISEKSEIFDDQFSVERPDGSNFTLKIRSTKLEDSAMYFCASRAAGLADTDTQYFGPGTRLTVL.

The V and J genes are TRBV11-2 and TRBJ2-1, with D uncertain. The germline V gene encodes CDR1 SGHAT and CDR2 FQNNGV. V lost 4 bases, J lost 9 bases, and 10 bases lay in between. CDR3 length: 12 amino acids. CDR3 in DNA: TGTGCCAGCAGCTCCGATTTCGGTGAGCAGTTCTTC. Amino acid sequence: CASSSDFGEQFF.

Written as DNA, the CDR3 is TGTGCCAGCAGCGTGGGGCTTAATCAGCCCCAGCATTTT. Its protein is CASSVGLNQPQHF. The chain uses TRBV9 and TRBJ1-5, with TRBD1 as a possible D gene (5 bases). The CDR3 totals 13 residues. Trimming stripped 2 bases from V and 4 bases from J, with 7 bases between. From germline, CDR1 is SGDLS and CDR2 YYNGEE.